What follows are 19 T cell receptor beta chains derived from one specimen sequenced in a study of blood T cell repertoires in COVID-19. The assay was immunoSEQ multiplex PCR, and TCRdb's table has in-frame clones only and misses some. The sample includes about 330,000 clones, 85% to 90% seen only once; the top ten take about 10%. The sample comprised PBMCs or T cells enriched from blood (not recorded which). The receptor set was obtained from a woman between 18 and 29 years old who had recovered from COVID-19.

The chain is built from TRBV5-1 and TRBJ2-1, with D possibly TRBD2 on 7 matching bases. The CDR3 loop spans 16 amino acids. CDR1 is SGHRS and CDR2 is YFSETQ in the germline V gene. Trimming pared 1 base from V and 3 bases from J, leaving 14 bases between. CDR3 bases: TGCGCCAGCAGCTTGTACGGGGGGCTTAGCTACAATGAGCAGTTCTTC. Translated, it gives CASSLYGGLSYNEQFF.

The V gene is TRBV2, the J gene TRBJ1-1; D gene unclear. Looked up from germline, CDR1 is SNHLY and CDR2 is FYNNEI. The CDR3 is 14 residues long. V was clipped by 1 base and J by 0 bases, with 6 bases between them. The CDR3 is CASSEGEVNTEAFF. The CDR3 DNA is TGTGCCAGCAGTGAAGGGGAGGTGAACACTGAAGCTTTCTTT.

Here the CDR3 reads CATMAQDTGELFF. The DNA for the CDR3 is TGTGCCACCATGGCACAGGACACCGGGGAGCTGTTTTTT. The chain combines TRBV24-1 with TRBJ2-2; maybe TRBD1 (5 bases). V was trimmed by 8 bases and J by 3 bases, leaving 9 bases between them. Germline CDR1 and CDR2: KGHDR and SFDVKD. This CDR3 is 13 amino acids long.

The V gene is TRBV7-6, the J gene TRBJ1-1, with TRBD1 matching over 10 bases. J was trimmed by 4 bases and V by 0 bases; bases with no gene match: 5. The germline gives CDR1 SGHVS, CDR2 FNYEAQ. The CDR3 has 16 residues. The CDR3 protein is CASSLAGTGVSTEAFF. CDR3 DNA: TGTGCCAGCAGCTTAGCAGGGACAGGGGTATCCACTGAAGCTTTCTTT. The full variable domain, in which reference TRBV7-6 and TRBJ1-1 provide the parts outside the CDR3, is GAGVSQSPRYKVTKRGQDVALRCDPISGHVSLYWYRQALGQGPEFLTYFNYEAQQDKSGLPNDRFSAERPEGSISTLTIQRTEQRDSAMYRCASSLAGTGVSTEAFFGQGTRLTVV.

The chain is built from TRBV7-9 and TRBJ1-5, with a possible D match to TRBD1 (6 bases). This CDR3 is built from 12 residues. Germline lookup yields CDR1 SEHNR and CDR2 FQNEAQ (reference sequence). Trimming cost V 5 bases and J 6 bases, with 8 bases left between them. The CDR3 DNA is TGTGCCAGCAGCCAACAGGGTCAGCCCCAGCATTTT. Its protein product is CASSQQGQPQHF.

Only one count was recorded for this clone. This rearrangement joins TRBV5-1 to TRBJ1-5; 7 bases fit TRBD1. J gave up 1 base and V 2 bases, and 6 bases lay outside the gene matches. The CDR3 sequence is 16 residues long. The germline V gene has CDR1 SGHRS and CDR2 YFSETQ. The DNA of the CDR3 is TGCGCCAGCAGCTTCCTTCCGGGACAGAGCAATCAGCCCCAGCATTTT. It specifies CASSFLPGQSNQPQHF.

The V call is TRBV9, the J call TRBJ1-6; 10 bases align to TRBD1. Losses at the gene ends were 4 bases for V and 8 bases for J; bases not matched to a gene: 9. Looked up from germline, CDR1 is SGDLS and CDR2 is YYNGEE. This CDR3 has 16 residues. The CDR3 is CASSPSTGGPYSPLHF. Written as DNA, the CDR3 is TGTGCCAGCAGCCCATCGACAGGGGGCCCTTATTCACCCCTCCACTTT.

This chain's CDR3 is CASNRQWSRTQYF. The CDR3, as DNA: TGTGCCAGCAATAGACAGTGGTCTAGGACCCAGTACTTC. The V call is TRBV12-3 or TRBV12-4, the J call TRBJ2-5, with D tentatively TRBD1 (5 bases). V dropped 7 bases and J dropped 7 bases, with 16 bases sitting between them. The CDR3 contains 13 residues.

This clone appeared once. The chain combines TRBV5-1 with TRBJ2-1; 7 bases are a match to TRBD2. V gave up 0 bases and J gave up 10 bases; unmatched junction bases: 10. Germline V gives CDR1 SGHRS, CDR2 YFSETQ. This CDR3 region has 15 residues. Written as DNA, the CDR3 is TGCGCCAGCAGCTTGGTAGGGCGCGGGAGTGACGAGCAGTTCTTC. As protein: CASSLVGRGSDEQFF.

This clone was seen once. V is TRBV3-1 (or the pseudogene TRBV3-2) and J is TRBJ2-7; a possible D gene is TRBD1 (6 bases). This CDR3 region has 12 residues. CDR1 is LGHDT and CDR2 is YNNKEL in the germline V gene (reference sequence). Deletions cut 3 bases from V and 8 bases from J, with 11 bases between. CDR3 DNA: TGTGCCAGCAGCCAGCAACAGGGAAAGCAGTACTTC. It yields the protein CASSQQQGKQYF.

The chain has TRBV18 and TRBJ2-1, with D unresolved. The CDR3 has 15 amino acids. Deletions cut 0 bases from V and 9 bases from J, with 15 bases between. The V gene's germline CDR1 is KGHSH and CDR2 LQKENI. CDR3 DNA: TGTGCCAGCTCACCACCATCGAGGCCCTCTTTTGAGCAGTTCTTC. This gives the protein CASSPPSRPSFEQFF.

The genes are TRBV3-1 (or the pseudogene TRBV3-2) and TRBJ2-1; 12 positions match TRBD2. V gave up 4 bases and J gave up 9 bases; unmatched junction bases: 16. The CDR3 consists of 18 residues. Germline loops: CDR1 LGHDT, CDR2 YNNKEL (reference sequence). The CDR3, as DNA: TGTGCCAGCAGCCCAAGGTTCGCTAGCGGGGGGGCCGTTGGTGAGCAGTTCTTC. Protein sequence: CASSPRFASGGAVGEQFF.

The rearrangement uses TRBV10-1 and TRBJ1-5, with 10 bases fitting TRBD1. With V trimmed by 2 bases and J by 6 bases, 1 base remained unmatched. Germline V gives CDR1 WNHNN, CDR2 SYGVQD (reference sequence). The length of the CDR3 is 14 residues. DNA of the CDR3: TGCGCCAGCAGTGAGGGACAGGGGGTTCAGCCCCAGCATTTT. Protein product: CASSEGQGVQPQHF.

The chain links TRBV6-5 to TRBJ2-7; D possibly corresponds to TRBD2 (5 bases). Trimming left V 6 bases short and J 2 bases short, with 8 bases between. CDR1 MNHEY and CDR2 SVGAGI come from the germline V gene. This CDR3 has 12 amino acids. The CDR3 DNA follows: TGTGCCAGCAGGAGGGCCCCCTACGAGCAGTACTTC. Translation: CASRRAPYEQYF.

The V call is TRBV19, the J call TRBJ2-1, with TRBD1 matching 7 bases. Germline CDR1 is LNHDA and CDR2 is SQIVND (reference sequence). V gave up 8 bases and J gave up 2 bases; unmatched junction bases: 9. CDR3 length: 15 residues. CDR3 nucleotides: TGTGCCAGTGGTAACCGGGACAGTCCCTACAATGAGCAGTTCTTC. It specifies CASGNRDSPYNEQFF. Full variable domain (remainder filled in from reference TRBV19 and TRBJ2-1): DGGITQSPKYLFRKEGQNVTLSCEQNLNHDAMYWYRQDPGQGLRLIYYSQIVNDFQKGDIAEGYSVSREKKESFPLTVTSAQKNPTAFYLCASGNRDSPYNEQFFGPGTRLTVL.

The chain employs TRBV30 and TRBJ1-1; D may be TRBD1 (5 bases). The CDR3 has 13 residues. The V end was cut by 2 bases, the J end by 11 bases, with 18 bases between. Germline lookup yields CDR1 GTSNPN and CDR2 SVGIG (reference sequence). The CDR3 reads CAWSRQSASTAFF. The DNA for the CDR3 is TGTGCCTGGAGTCGACAGTCCGCAAGTACGGCTTTCTTT. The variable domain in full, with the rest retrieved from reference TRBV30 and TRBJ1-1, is SQTIHQWPATLVQPVGSPLSLECTVEGTSNPNLYWYRQAAGRGLQLLFYSVGIGQISSEVPQNLSASRPQDRQFILSSKKLLLSDSGFYLCAWSRQSASTAFFGQGTRLTVV.

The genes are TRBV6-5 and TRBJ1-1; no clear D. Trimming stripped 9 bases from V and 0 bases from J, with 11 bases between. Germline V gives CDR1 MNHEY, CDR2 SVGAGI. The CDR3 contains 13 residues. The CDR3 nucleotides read TGTGCCAGTGGGCCAGGATTGAACACTGAAGCTTTCTTT. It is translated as CASGPGLNTEAFF.

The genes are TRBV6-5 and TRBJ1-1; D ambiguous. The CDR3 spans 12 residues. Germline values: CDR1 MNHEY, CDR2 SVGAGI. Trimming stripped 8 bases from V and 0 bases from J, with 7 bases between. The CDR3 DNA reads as TGTGCCAGCGCGAGATTGAACACTGAAGCTTTCTTT. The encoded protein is CASARLNTEAFF.

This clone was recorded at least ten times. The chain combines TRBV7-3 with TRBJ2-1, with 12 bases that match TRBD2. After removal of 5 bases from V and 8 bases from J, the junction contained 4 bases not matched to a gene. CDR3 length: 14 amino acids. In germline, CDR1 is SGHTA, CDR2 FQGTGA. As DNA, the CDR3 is TGTGCCAGCAGCCTAGCGGGGGGGACCGATGAGCAGTTCTTC. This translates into CASSLAGGTDEQFF.